This TCR beta chain was observed in a study of CD4+ T cells in melanoma. V was clipped by 9 bases and J by 0 bases, with 18 bases between them. Germline V CDR1 and CDR2: SGHAT, FQNNGV. This CDR3 region has 17 residues. In the case of this clone: Its antigen is still unknown.

Sequencing was performed with immunoSEQ multiplex PCR; in TCRdb, only in-frame clones are kept and a portion is missing. Among thousands of clones listed, over 55% were seen once. Study-level findings and limits: A reported correlation linked neoantigen-specific CD4+ T cells to CD8+, macrophage and B cell function. Diverse differentiation states were reported for melanoma neoantigen-specific CD4+ T cells.

The gene calls are TRBV11-2 and TRBJ2-6, with TRBD1 as a possible D gene (6 bases). The TCR originated in a human donor with melanoma. Sequencing input: cells from a culture (not recorded whether cultured in vitro). The CDR3 loop is CASAPGHGNSGANVLTF. The CDR3, as DNA: TGTGCCAGTGCCCCGGGACACGGAAACTCTGGGGCCAACGTCCTGACTTTC.